This record concerns one TCR beta chain sequence. The record originates from a study of blood T cell repertoires in COVID-19. J lost 5 bases, V lost 5 bases, and 6 bases had no gene match. The CDR3 runs 16 residues. Germline CDR1 is SGHAT and CDR2 is FQNNGV. The repertoire was sequenced with immunoSEQ multiplex PCR; TCRdb's copy has only in-frame clones and lacks some. This table has around 480,000 clones, 70% to 90% appearing once. The sequencing sample was made of peripheral blood. The chain uses TRBV11-2 and TRBJ2-3, with 14 bases lining up with TRBD2. This sequence originates from a woman aged 50 to 65 with COVID-19, enrolled during active disease. The CDR3 bases are TGTGCCAGCAGCACGAGACTAGCGGGGGGGGTAGATACGCAGTATTTT. Translation gives CASSTRLAGGVDTQYF.